Shown below are 9 T cell receptor beta chains from a single sample sequenced in a study of cytomegalovirus exposure and HLA in healthy donors. Primers for the PCR totalled 60 Vbeta and 13 Jbeta. Assay: immunoSEQ multiplex PCR; the TCRdb copy retains only in-frame clones and omits some. Of approximately 210,000 clones in the sample, 82% were seen once. Sequencing used PBMCs. Receptors were obtained from a man aged 35 to 55 in good health and CMV-seropositive.

This clone was detected a few times. V and J are TRBV27 and TRBJ2-5, with D tentatively TRBD1 (5 bases). Germline values: CDR1 MNHEY, CDR2 SMNVEV (reference sequence). The V end lost 5 bases, the J end lost 3 bases, and 16 bases lay between the germline ends. The CDR3 length is 15 residues. CDR3 in amino acids: CASSPRWLGEETQYF. The CDR3, as DNA: TGTGCCAGCAGTCCACGGTGGTTAGGGGAAGAGACCCAGTACTTC.

The V and J genes are TRBV18 and TRBJ1-1; D is undetermined. This CDR3 comprises 15 residues. CDR1 is KGHSH, CDR2 LQKENI, per germline. Trimming stripped 1 base from V and 0 bases from J, with 9 bases between. For the CDR3, the DNA is TGTGCCAGCTCACCACAGGGAGGAATGAACACTGAAGCTTTCTTT. Its translation is CASSPQGGMNTEAFF. Combining the CDR3 with reference TRBV18 and TRBJ1-1 gives the whole variable domain NAGVMQNPRHLVRRRGQEARLRCSPMKGHSHVYWYRQLPEEGLKFMVYLQKENIIDESGMPKERFSAEFPKEGPSILRIQQVVRGDSAAYFCASSPQGGMNTEAFFGQGTRLTVV.

This clone showed up just once. The chain joins TRBV4-1 to TRBJ2-5; D is possibly TRBD2 (5 bases). The length of the CDR3 is 16 residues. Germline loops: CDR1 MGHRA, CDR2 YSYEKL. Trimming left V 1 base short and J 0 bases short, with 12 bases between. CDR3 coding DNA: TGCGCCAGCAGCCAAGGGAGAACGGGAAACCAAGAGACCCAGTACTTC. Encoded protein: CASSQGRTGNQETQYF.

This clone was detected a few times. The chain employs TRBV30 and TRBJ1-1; 7 bases align to TRBD1. Losses at the gene ends were 5 bases for V and 3 bases for J; bases not matched to a gene: 6. The CDR3 runs 13 residues. Germline V lookup: CDR1 GTSNPN, CDR2 SVGIG (reference sequence). Here the CDR3 DNA reads TGTGCCTGGCTTCGACAGGGATACACTGAAGCTTTCTTT. It yields the protein CAWLRQGYTEAFF.

The rearrangement joins TRBV5-1 to TRBJ2-5; 7 bases fit TRBD2. The CDR3 is made up of 16 amino acids. Germline-derived CDR1 and CDR2 are SGHRS and YFSETQ. The ends lost 0 bases at V and 5 bases at J; junction bases unmatched: 10. The CDR3 nucleotides read TGCGCCAGCAGCTTGGCCGGGGCGGGAGAGGGGGAGACCCAGTACTTC. This sequence encodes CASSLAGAGEGETQYF.

The chain carries TRBV29-1 and TRBJ2-5, with TRBD1 matching over 9 bases. The germline V gene encodes CDR1 SQVTM and CDR2 ANQGSEA. Trimming at V came to 4 bases and at J to 5 bases, leaving 5 bases not matched to a gene. CDR3 length: 13 amino acids. This CDR3 reads CSVAQGAAETQYF. The CDR3, as DNA: TGCAGCGTTGCACAGGGGGCAGCGGAGACCCAGTACTTC.

The gene calls are TRBV5-4 and TRBJ1-5; 10 positions match TRBD1. V lost 4 bases to trimming and J lost 16 bases; unmatched junction nucleotides: 8. The CDR3 has 12 amino acids. Per germline, CDR1 SGHNT and CDR2 YYREEE (reference sequence). CDR3 coding DNA: TGTGCCAGCAGCCAGGATGGGACAGGGGAACATTTT. It codes for CASSQDGTGEHF.

J is TRBJ1-1 and V is TRBV29-1; 9 bases are a match to TRBD1. Germline CDR1 is SQVTM and CDR2 is ANQGSEA. V lost 7 bases to trimming and J lost 5 bases; unmatched junction nucleotides: 8. The CDR3 has 13 amino acids. CDR3 DNA: TGCAGCGCGGGACAGGGTCTGGGTACTGAAGCTTTCTTT. This gives the protein CSAGQGLGTEAFF. The entire variable domain, with the rest obtained from reference TRBV29-1 and TRBJ1-1, is as follows: SAVISQKPSRDICQRGTSLTIQCQVDSQVTMMFWYRQQPGQSLTLIATANQGSEATYESGFVIDKFPISRPNLTFSTLTVSNMSPEDSSIYLCSAGQGLGTEAFFGQGTRLTVV.

The rearrangement joins TRBV10-1 to TRBJ1-1; the D is unclear. V lost 0 bases to trimming and J lost 1 base, with 6 bases between them. The CDR3 is 14 residues long. Germline V lookup: CDR1 WNHNN, CDR2 SYGVQD (reference sequence). CDR3 protein: CASSESRGNTEAFF. CDR3 bases: TGCGCCAGCAGTGAGTCGAGAGGGAACACTGAAGCTTTCTTT.